The T cell receptor beta chain under discussion was sequenced for a study of T cell responses to AZD1222 COVID-19 vaccine. Overall study findings and caveats: Mapped onto spike, vaccine-associated CD4 TCRs spanned it and were dominant at 160-218 and 743-854. Donors were mostly white British, more females; clonal diversity possibly underestimated. The study found Spike-specific TCR breadth and depth rose after two AZD1222 doses. It was only after the peak T cell response that any repertoires were sampled.

Some clones are missing from TCRdb's copy, which holds only in-frame ones; the method was immunoSEQ multiplex PCR. The sample has 80,000 or so clones; about 93% are singletons. With regard to this clone: Its antigen is not identified.

Here the sequenced sample was peripheral blood, taken on day 0 of MenACWY control vaccination. The sequence was obtained from an adult in good health.

The CDR3 protein is CASSLKGTGRYSPLHF. The DNA of the CDR3 is TGTGCCAGCAGCTTAAAGGGGACAGGGAGATATTCACCCCTCCACTTT. The chain has TRBV7-8 and TRBJ1-6; 9 bases are shared with TRBD1. The CDR3 has 16 amino acids. The germline CDR1 and CDR2 sequences are SGHVS and FQNEAQ. Losses at the gene ends were 2 bases for V and 8 bases for J; bases not matched to a gene: 7.